Listed here are 26 T cell receptor beta chains from one sample, sequenced in a study of blood T cell repertoires in COVID-19. Only in-frame clones appear in the TCRdb table, and some are missing; sequencing was by immunoSEQ multiplex PCR. Among over 60,000 clones, about 90% were seen once, and the ten largest hold about 5%. Sequenced sample: peripheral blood. Source of these receptors: a man aged 50-60 years with acute or convalescent COVID-19.

This chain links TRBV7-8 with TRBJ2-7; D not resolved. Germline CDR1 SGHVS, CDR2 FQNEAQ. V gave up 2 bases and J gave up 0 bases, with 8 bases separating them. CDR3 length equals 14 residues. The CDR3 DNA follows: TGTGCCAGCAGCTTACAAGCGAGCTCCTACGAGCAGTACTTC. This sequence encodes CASSLQASSYEQYF.

V and J are TRBV29-1 and TRBJ2-3; D unresolved. The V and J ends lost 2 bases and 0 bases respectively, with 6 bases between them. The CDR3 is 13 residues long. Germline-derived CDR1 and CDR2 are SQVTM and ANQGSEA. The CDR3 coding sequence is TGCAGCGTTGAAAAGCACAGCACAGATACGCAGTATTTT. It is translated as CSVEKHSTDTQYF.

The chain links TRBV21-1 to TRBJ1-3. TRBV21-1 is classified as a pseudogene. This CDR3 has 15 amino acids. CDR3: CASSKGAGNGNTIYF. CDR3 nucleotide sequence: TGTGCCAGCAGCAAAGGGGCGGGTAATGGAAACACCATATATTTT.

The chain couples TRBV11-3 to TRBJ1-2; unclear D gene. The V end lost 5 bases, the J end lost 4 bases, and 14 bases lay between the germline ends. Germline CDR1 reads SGHNT; CDR2 reads YENEEA. This CDR3 has 14 amino acids. DNA of the CDR3: TGTGCCAGCAGCCCTACCCGGACTGGCTATGGCTACACCTTC. It yields the protein CASSPTRTGYGYTF. Drawing the rest from reference TRBV11-3 and TRBJ1-2, the complete variable domain is EAGVVQSPRYKIIEKKQPVAFWCNPISGHNTLYWYLQNLGQGPELLIRYENEEAVDDSQLPKDRFSAERLKGVDSTLKIQPAELGDSAVYLCASSPTRTGYGYTFGSGTRLTVV.

The rearrangement links TRBV9 to TRBJ2-7; D gene uncertain. The V end was cut by 0 bases, the J end by 6 bases, with 16 bases between. Germline V gene lookup returns CDR1 SGDLS and CDR2 YYNGEE. The CDR3 is 15 amino acids. CDR3 nucleotides: TGTGCCAGCAGCGTAGCGGCCCACCCTGAGGCCGAGCAGTACTTC. The encoded protein is CASSVAAHPEAEQYF.

This clone appeared a single time. The rearrangement joins TRBV7-8 to TRBJ2-5, with D possibly TRBD2 on 6 matching bases. V was trimmed by 5 bases and J by 4 bases, leaving 14 bases between them. The CDR3 is made up of 14 amino acids. Germline V gives CDR1 SGHVS, CDR2 FQNEAQ. The CDR3 protein is CASSTLGGGETQYF. The CDR3, as DNA: TGTGCCAGCAGCACCTTGGGGGGTGGAGAGACCCAGTACTTC.

V gene TRBV6-5 combines with J gene TRBJ1-2; possible D gene TRBD1, 5 bases. The CDR3 extends over 12 amino acids. Trimming stripped 7 bases from V and 6 bases from J, with 12 bases between. From germline, CDR1 is MNHEY and CDR2 SVGAGI. CDR3 DNA sequence: TGTGCCAGCATCCGACAGATGGATGGCTACACCTTC. Translating gives CASIRQMDGYTF.

The J gene is TRBJ2-2, the V gene TRBV19, with 9 bases that match TRBD2. This CDR3 is 16 amino acids long. V shed 3 bases, J shed 1 base, and the junction held 3 bases outside the gene matches. CDR1 and CDR2 (germline): LNHDA, SQIVND (reference sequence). CDR3 protein: CASSIGTSLNTGELFF. The CDR3 DNA follows: TGTGCCAGTAGTATTGGGACTAGCCTGAACACCGGGGAGCTGTTTTTT.

The chain carries TRBV6-1 and TRBJ2-7; TRBD2 agrees at 8 bases. Germline values: CDR1 MNHNS, CDR2 SASEGT. V was clipped by 2 bases and J by 9 bases; unmatched bases: 6. This CDR3 is built from 13 residues. The CDR3 DNA follows: TGTGCCAGCAGTGAAAAAGCGGGAGTGACGCAGTACTTC. Its protein product is CASSEKAGVTQYF.

This rearrangement joins TRBV27 to TRBJ2-2; a possible D gene is TRBD2 (6 bases). CDR1 is MNHEY and CDR2 is SMNVEV in the germline V gene (reference sequence). Trimming pared 4 bases from V and 6 bases from J, leaving 12 bases between. The CDR3 is 14 residues long. The CDR3 DNA sequence: TGTGCCAGCAGTTCTGGCGGGGCCGCCGGGGAGCTGTTTTTT. Its protein is CASSSGGAAGELFF.

J is TRBJ2-1 and V is TRBV2; D uncertain. Germline lookup yields CDR1 SNHLY and CDR2 FYNNEI. Trimming took 2 bases from V and 8 from J, leaving 13 bases between them. The CDR3 has 14 amino acids. The CDR3 loop reads CASSEIGARDEQFF. CDR3 DNA sequence: TGTGCCAGCAGTGAAATCGGCGCTAGAGATGAGCAGTTCTTC.

The count of this clone is one. CDR3 DNA: TGTGCCAGCAGTTACGGCGGGGTAACGACTGAAGCTTTCTTT. Its protein product is CASSYGGVTTEAFF. V usage is TRBV6-5 and J usage is TRBJ1-1; no firm D call. The CDR3 sequence is 14 residues long. Germline-derived CDR1 and CDR2 are MNHEY and SVGAGI. With 2 bases removed from V and 5 bases from J, the gap between germline ends came to 12 bases.

This clone showed up just once. The J gene is TRBJ2-5, the V gene TRBV14, with 10 bases that match TRBD1. The junction had 4 bases not matched to a gene; V was cut back by 2 bases and J by 4 bases. The V gene's germline CDR1 is SGHDN and CDR2 FVKESK. The length of the CDR3 is 15 residues. This chain's CDR3 is CASSQRGQGRETQYF. For the CDR3, the DNA is TGTGCCAGCAGCCAAAGGGGACAGGGGAGAGAGACCCAGTACTTC.

The V gene is TRBV10-1, the J gene TRBJ1-6, with no clear D. This CDR3 is 14 amino acids long. Per the germline V gene, CDR1 is WNHNN and CDR2 is SYGVQD (reference sequence). Trimming shortened V by 7 bases and J by 10 bases, and 17 bases separated the two germline ends. CDR3 nucleotides: TGCGCCAGCACCGCCCGGGGAGGGAGCTCACCCCTCCACTTT. Translation: CASTARGGSSPLHF.

This clone was found a few times. J is TRBJ1-5 and V is TRBV27, with TRBD1 matching 7 bases. The trim removed 3 bases at V and 6 bases at J, leaving 5 bases unmatched. The CDR3 runs 14 residues. Germline CDR1 and CDR2: MNHEY and SMNVEV (reference sequence). The CDR3 nucleotides are TGTGCCAGCAGTTTGCAGGGGGTAGGTCAGCCCCAGCATTTT. Translated, it gives CASSLQGVGQPQHF.

This clone was picked up one time. V usage is TRBV7-7 and J usage is TRBJ2-5, with TRBD1 matching over 7 bases. This CDR3 is 14 amino acids long. Germline trimming cut 2 bases from V and 2 bases from J; bases unmatched to any gene: 2. Germline assignment: CDR1 SSHAT and CDR2 FNYEAQ (reference sequence). CDR3 amino acids: CASSLNRGQETQYF. CDR3 nucleotides: TGTGCCAGCAGCTTAAACAGGGGTCAAGAGACCCAGTACTTC.

This clone was seen a single time. The gene calls are TRBV6-5 and TRBJ2-7; TRBD2 agrees at 9 bases. After removal of 4 bases from V and 4 bases from J, the junction contained 5 bases not matched to a gene. In germline, CDR1 is MNHEY, CDR2 SVGAGI. The CDR3 has 14 amino acids. The CDR3 DNA reads TGTGCCAGCAGTTCGACTAGCGGAGAATACGAGCAGTACTTC. Its protein is CASSSTSGEYEQYF.

A note on this clone: The same CDR3 can be traced to other DNA sequences in this sample. The gene calls are TRBV7-2 and TRBJ2-3; tentatively, D is TRBD1 (6 bases). Trimming took 1 base from V and 1 from J, leaving 9 bases between them. Germline V gene lookup returns CDR1 SGHTA and CDR2 FQGNSA. The length of the CDR3 is 15 residues. For the CDR3, the DNA is TGTGCCAGCAGCTTAGAGGGACAAGGCACAGATACGCAGTATTTT. Translated, it gives CASSLEGQGTDTQYF.

The rearrangement uses TRBV18 and TRBJ1-1; D gene ambiguous. V was clipped by 1 base and J by 3 bases, with 15 bases between them. The CDR3 is made up of 16 amino acids. Germline lookup yields CDR1 KGHSH and CDR2 LQKENI. The CDR3 DNA reads TGTGCCAGCTCACCACGGGCCGGGGAGTCCTACACTGAAGCTTTCTTT. Its protein product is CASSPRAGESYTEAFF. The entire variable domain, with the rest obtained from reference TRBV18 and TRBJ1-1, is as follows: NAGVMQNPRHLVRRRGQEARLRCSPMKGHSHVYWYRQLPEEGLKFMVYLQKENIIDESGMPKERFSAEFPKEGPSILRIQQVVRGDSAAYFCASSPRAGESYTEAFFGQGTRLTVV.

This rearrangement joins TRBV28 to TRBJ1-1; 8 nucleotides align to TRBD1. Looked up from germline, CDR1 is MDHEN and CDR2 is SYDVKM. This CDR3 region has 15 residues. With V trimmed by 5 bases and J by 4 bases, 9 bases remained unmatched. The CDR3, as DNA: TGTGCCAGCAGTAGACCGGACAGGGAATCCACTGAAGCTTTCTTT. Translating it yields CASSRPDRESTEAFF.

The genes are TRBV6-5 and TRBJ1-3, with TRBD1 matching 8 bases. Losses at the gene ends were 6 bases for V and 3 bases for J; bases not matched to a gene: 4. This CDR3 is 14 amino acids long. Germline CDR1 MNHEY, CDR2 SVGAGI. CDR3 sequence: CASRRQGFGNTIYF. Written as DNA, the CDR3 is TGTGCCAGCAGAAGACAGGGGTTTGGAAACACCATATATTTT.

A single count supports this clone. The chain recombines TRBV5-1 with TRBJ2-1, with 15 bases lining up with TRBD2. Germline CDR1 is SGHRS and CDR2 is YFSETQ. J lost 6 bases, V lost 7 bases, and 8 bases had no gene match. CDR3 length: 16 residues. The CDR3 nucleotides read TGCGCCAGCCGCGGGGGGACTAGCGGGAGGAGCAATGAGCAGTTCTTC. Protein product: CASRGGTSGRSNEQFF.

The chain carries TRBV5-4 and TRBJ2-7; 8 positions match TRBD1. CDR1 SGHNT and CDR2 YYREEE come from the germline V gene (reference sequence). V was pared by 1 base and J by 5 bases, with 5 bases of the junction left unmatched. The CDR3 contains 14 residues. CDR3 amino acids: CASSLSETGDEQYF. The CDR3 region has the DNA TGTGCCAGCAGCTTGTCCGAGACAGGGGACGAGCAGTACTTC.

The rearrangement uses TRBV11-3 and TRBJ2-3; D might be TRBD1 (6 bases). Trimming stripped 4 bases from V and 1 base from J, with 15 bases between. The CDR3 is made up of 16 amino acids. Germline values: CDR1 SGHNT, CDR2 YENEEA. CDR3 bases: TGTGCCAGCAGCTCCCGGGGCTCAGGGGGCACAGATACGCAGTATTTT. Protein product: CASSSRGSGGTDTQYF. The entire variable domain, with the rest obtained from reference TRBV11-3 and TRBJ2-3, is as follows: EAGVVQSPRYKIIEKKQPVAFWCNPISGHNTLYWYLQNLGQGPELLIRYENEEAVDDSQLPKDRFSAERLKGVDSTLKIQPAELGDSAVYLCASSSRGSGGTDTQYFGPGTRLTVL.

V is TRBV27 and J is TRBJ2-2; TRBD2 agrees at 9 bases. CDR1 and CDR2 (germline): MNHEY, SMNVEV (reference sequence). After removal of 7 bases from V and 3 bases from J, the junction contained 6 bases not matched to a gene. This CDR3 is built from 15 residues. The CDR3 bases are TGTGCCAGCAAAGGCGGGAGGGCCTACACCGGGGAGCTGTTTTTT. Residues: CASKGGRAYTGELFF.

On this clone: The junction differs from germline at one of its ends, possibly a read error. The chain couples TRBV19 to TRBJ2-7, with 10 positions matching TRBD2. The CDR3 length is 17 residues. Germline V gives CDR1 LNHDA, CDR2 SQIVND (reference sequence). CDR3 coding DNA: TGTGCCAGTAGTCTAGATGGTGCTAGCGGGAGTGTATACGAGCAGTACTTC. It yields the protein CASSLDGASGSVYEQYF.